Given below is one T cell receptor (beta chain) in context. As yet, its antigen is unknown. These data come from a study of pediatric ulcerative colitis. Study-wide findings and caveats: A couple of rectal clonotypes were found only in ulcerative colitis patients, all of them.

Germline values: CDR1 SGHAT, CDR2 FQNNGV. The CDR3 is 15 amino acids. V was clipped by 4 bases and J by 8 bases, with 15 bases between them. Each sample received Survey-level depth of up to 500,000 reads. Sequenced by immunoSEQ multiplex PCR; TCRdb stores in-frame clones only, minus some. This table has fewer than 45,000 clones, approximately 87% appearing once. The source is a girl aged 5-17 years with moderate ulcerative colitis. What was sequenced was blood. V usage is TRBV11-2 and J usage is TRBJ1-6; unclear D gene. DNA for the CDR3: TGTGCCAGCAGCTCCCGGGAGGGTAGGCATTCACCCCTCCACTTT. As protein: CASSSREGRHSPLHF.